The 22 T cell receptor beta chains below all came from one sample that was sequenced in a study of cytomegalovirus exposure and HLA in healthy donors. Primers for the PCR totalled 60 Vbeta and 13 Jbeta. The assay was immunoSEQ multiplex PCR, and TCRdb's table has in-frame clones only and misses some. The sample records 130,000 to 150,000 clones, around 84% being singletons. Material for sequencing was PBMCs. The receptors stem from a boy aged 2 to 10 in good health and CMV-seronegative.

The chain joins TRBV15 to TRBJ1-3, with a possible D match to TRBD1 (5 bases). This CDR3 comprises 17 residues. Germline CDR1 and CDR2: LNHNV and YYDKDF (reference sequence). V was cut by 2 bases and J by 0 bases, with 14 bases left in between. The CDR3 region has the DNA TGTGCCACCAGCAGATCGTTACAGGTCCTCTCTGGAAACACCATATATTTT. As protein: CATSRSLQVLSGNTIYF.

The chain links TRBV27 to TRBJ2-7, with D possibly matching TRBD1 (5 bases). Germline CDR1 and CDR2: MNHEY and SMNVEV (reference sequence). This CDR3 has 14 residues. V lost 4 bases and J 3 bases, leaving 13 bases between the germline ends. The CDR3 loop is CASSSPDRFYEQYF. In nucleotides, the CDR3 is TGTGCCAGCAGTTCGCCCGACAGATTCTACGAGCAGTACTTC.

The rearrangement links TRBV2 to TRBJ1-2; D may be TRBD1 (6 bases). V lost 5 bases and J lost 3, with 22 bases in between. This CDR3 spans 17 amino acids. CDR1 is SNHLY, CDR2 FYNNEI, per germline. The CDR3 protein is CASSFHRQVQTYYGYTF. The CDR3 bases are TGTGCCAGCAGTTTTCATAGACAGGTACAGACTTACTATGGCTACACCTTC. Full variable domain (missing parts from reference TRBV2 and TRBJ1-2): EPEVTQTPSHQVTQMGQEVILRCVPISNHLYFYWYRQILGQKVEFLVSFYNNEISEKSEIFDDQFSVERPDGSNFTLKIRSTKLEDSAMYFCASSFHRQVQTYYGYTFGSGTRLTVV.

This chain's CDR3 is CASSPQGQTTYEQYF. The CDR3 bases are TGTGCCAGCTCACCTCAAGGCCAGACTACCTACGAGCAGTACTTC. The rearrangement joins TRBV18 to TRBJ2-7, with D possibly TRBD2 on 5 matching bases. The CDR3 loop spans 15 amino acids. Germline V gives CDR1 KGHSH, CDR2 LQKENI. Trimming took 3 bases from V and 2 from J, leaving 14 bases between them.

This clone was counted only a few times. The rearrangement links TRBV6-1 to TRBJ2-5, with TRBD2 matching over 16 bases. CDR3 size: 20 residues. Per germline, CDR1 MNHNS and CDR2 SASEGT. V shed 2 bases and J 4 bases; nucleotides not matched to a gene: 13. CDR3 in DNA: TGTGCCAGCAGTGAACTGCCCGCGGGACTAGCGGGAGGGCCAGGAGAGACCCAGTACTTC. Translated, it gives CASSELPAGLAGGPGETQYF.

The chain has TRBV11-3 and TRBJ2-7; D is undetermined. The CDR3 contains 14 residues. V was trimmed by 1 base and J by 3 bases, leaving 10 bases between them. Germline CDR1 reads SGHNT; CDR2 reads YENEEA. The CDR3 loop reads CASSLGAPGYEQYF. The CDR3 DNA sequence: TGTGCCAGCAGCTTAGGGGCCCCAGGCTACGAGCAGTACTTC.

The chain is built from TRBV6-1 and TRBJ1-1; no definite D call. Trimming removed 3 bases at V and 1 base at J, with 15 bases between. The germline V gene has CDR1 MNHNS and CDR2 SASEGT. CDR3 length: 16 amino acids. This CDR3 is CASSDGRHNSNTEAFF. The DNA of the CDR3 is TGTGCCAGCAGTGATGGGAGACATAACTCGAACACTGAAGCTTTCTTT.

The rearrangement links TRBV5-4 to TRBJ2-7; TRBD1 matches 8 bases. V was pared by 5 bases and J by 3 bases, with 7 bases of the junction left unmatched. This CDR3 is built from 14 residues. The germline V gene has CDR1 SGHNT and CDR2 YYREEE (reference sequence). CDR3 sequence (DNA): TGTGCCAGCAGAGACGGGACAGGAGACTACGAGCAGTACTTC. It encodes CASRDGTGDYEQYF.

This clone was seen a few times. The genes are TRBV7-3 and TRBJ2-5; 7 nucleotides match TRBD2. The ends lost 2 bases at V and 4 bases at J; junction bases unmatched: 13. There are 17 residues in the CDR3. The germline gives CDR1 SGHTA, CDR2 FQGTGA. The CDR3 loop is CASSLSVGLLSVETQYF. CDR3 DNA sequence: TGTGCCAGCAGCTTATCAGTGGGACTACTCAGTGTAGAGACCCAGTACTTC.

The chain employs TRBV27 and TRBJ2-3, with 7 bases matching TRBD2. V was pared by 6 bases and J by 3 bases, with 12 bases of the junction left unmatched. Looked up from germline, CDR1 is MNHEY and CDR2 is SMNVEV (reference sequence). The CDR3 contains 16 residues. CDR3 region: CASRRGTTLITDTQYF. In DNA, the CDR3 is TGTGCCAGCAGACGCGGGACTACCCTTATTACAGATACGCAGTATTTT.

The CDR3 sequence: CASSYQGGYTF. The CDR3 DNA sequence: TGTGCCAGCAGCTATCAGGGTGGCTACACCTTC. The chain combines TRBV2 with TRBJ1-2; perhaps TRBD1 as D (5 bases). Trimming left V 6 bases short and J 7 bases short, with 9 bases between. Per the germline V gene, CDR1 is SNHLY and CDR2 is FYNNEI. The CDR3 is made up of 11 amino acids.

This chain joins TRBV7-7 and TRBJ2-5; 8 bases map to TRBD1. V gave up 5 bases and J gave up 2 bases; unmatched junction bases: 4. The CDR3 is 14 residues long. In germline, CDR1 is SSHAT, CDR2 FNYEAQ (reference sequence). This CDR3 is CASSDGTGQETQYF. In DNA, the CDR3 is TGTGCCAGCAGCGACGGGACAGGTCAAGAGACCCAGTACTTC.

This clone was seen a single time. The CDR3 coding sequence is TGTGCCAGCAGCTTGGACAACGTCGGGTTGTATGGCTACACCTTC. Its translation is CASSLDNVGLYGYTF. The J gene is TRBJ1-2, the V gene TRBV7-6, with a weak D call TRBD1 (5 bases). This CDR3 is 15 amino acids long. The germline gives CDR1 SGHVS, CDR2 FNYEAQ. Trimming took off 3 bases at V and 5 bases at J, with 16 bases between the two ends.

This clone was seen just once. The J gene is TRBJ2-7, the V gene TRBV5-4; maybe TRBD1 (7 bases). The V and J ends lost 3 bases and 9 bases respectively, with 10 bases between them. CDR1 SGHNT and CDR2 YYREEE come from the germline V gene (reference sequence). This CDR3 is built from 11 residues. The CDR3 loop is CASSSQGGQYF. In DNA form, the CDR3 reads TGTGCCAGCAGCTCCCAGGGGGGGCAGTACTTC.

This chain links TRBV2 with TRBJ1-1; D remains ambiguous. The CDR3 sequence is 13 residues long. The germline gives CDR1 SNHLY, CDR2 FYNNEI. V was cut by 9 bases and J by 3 bases, with 14 bases left in between. The CDR3: CASEEEKYTEAFF. For the CDR3, the DNA is TGTGCCAGTGAGGAAGAAAAGTACACTGAAGCTTTCTTT.

The chain employs TRBV7-9 and TRBJ2-3; 8 bases fit TRBD1. CDR1 SEHNR and CDR2 FQNEAQ come from the germline V gene (reference sequence). The CDR3 is 19 amino acids. The V and J ends lost 5 bases and 7 bases, in that order; junction bases with no gene match: 23. This CDR3 reads CASSLSGGDRNHLRNTQYF. For the CDR3, the DNA is TGTGCCAGCAGCCTCTCCGGAGGGGACAGGAACCATTTACGAAATACGCAGTATTTT.

This chain uses TRBV9 with TRBJ2-1, with D perhaps matching TRBD2 (6 bases). Germline assignment: CDR1 SGDLS and CDR2 YYNGEE. Trimming removed 2 bases from V and 5 bases from J, with 11 bases in between. This CDR3 has 14 residues. The CDR3 DNA reads as TGTGCCAGCAGCGTTGTCCCGGGGGACAATGAGCAGTTCTTC. This encodes CASSVVPGDNEQFF.

The V and J genes are TRBV7-7 and TRBJ2-5; weak D call: TRBD2 (6 bases). The V gene lost 0 bases and the J gene lost 3 bases, with 11 bases spanning the gap. The CDR3 contains 15 residues. CDR1 is SSHAT and CDR2 is FNYEAQ in the germline V gene (reference sequence). The chain's CDR3 is CASSLARGIEETQYF. The CDR3 DNA reads as TGTGCCAGCAGCTTAGCGCGGGGAATCGAAGAGACCCAGTACTTC.

The chain employs TRBV6-5 and TRBJ2-5; D not resolved. The J call may not be correct, given that the DNA end is closer to TRBJ2-7. Germline V gene lookup returns CDR1 MNHEY and CDR2 SVGAGI. The CDR3 is made up of 13 amino acids. The CDR3 DNA sequence: TGTGCCAGCGGCCAGGTGCCAACCTACGAGCAGTACTTC. Protein: CASGQVPTYEQYF.

V usage is TRBV10-3 and J usage is TRBJ2-5; possibly TRBD2 for D (5 bases). The CDR3 covers 16 residues. V lost 4 bases and J 5 bases, leaving 20 bases between the germline ends. From germline, CDR1 is ENHRY and CDR2 SYGVKD. CDR3 sequence reads: CAISVWPIPGGETQYF. Written as DNA, the CDR3 is TGTGCCATCAGTGTGTGGCCCATCCCGGGCGGGGAGACCCAGTACTTC.

This clone was detected only a few times. The CDR3 bases are TGTGCCAGCAGTTTACTAGCGGGGGGGCCAGATACGCAGTATTTT. Its translation is CASSLLAGGPDTQYF. The V gene is TRBV6-6, the J gene TRBJ2-3; 13 bases are a match to TRBD2. Germline CDR1 is MNHNY and CDR2 is SVGAGI (reference sequence). This CDR3 has 15 residues. Trimming cost V 4 bases and J 4 bases; bases outside gene matches: 2.

This clone has only a few counts. This sequence joins TRBV13 and TRBJ1-4, with 10 bases aligning to TRBD1. The V gene end was trimmed by 1 base and the J gene end by 5 bases; junction bases not matched to a gene: 4. This CDR3 spans 16 amino acids. CDR1 and CDR2 from the germline V gene are PRHDT and FYEKMQ (reference sequence). CDR3: CASSLAVGQGNEKLFF. CDR3 nucleotide sequence: TGTGCCAGCAGCTTAGCCGTGGGACAGGGGAATGAAAAACTGTTTTTT.